The 22 T cell receptor beta chains given below trace back to one sample, sequenced in a study of blood T cell repertoires in COVID-19. The data were produced by immunoSEQ multiplex PCR, yet TCRdb's version contains in-frame clones alone and is incomplete. The sample gives roughly 500,000 clones, over 75% of which show up once; approximately 2.9% is in the top ten. Specimen: peripheral blood. The receptors shown here come from a human donor in a cohort sampled during active COVID-19.

V usage is TRBV4-3 and J usage is TRBJ1-1, with a tentative D call TRBD1 (6 bases). Germline V gene lookup returns CDR1 LGHNA and CDR2 YSLEER. This CDR3 contains 15 residues. V was trimmed by 0 bases and J by 5 bases, leaving 13 bases between them. In nucleotides, the CDR3 is TGCGCCAGCAGCCAAGATACAGGGCGGGGGACTGAAGCTTTCTTT. Residues: CASSQDTGRGTEAFF.

This clone is a singleton in its sample. The CDR3 DNA follows: TGCGCCAGCAGCCACGGACTAGACTTCGGTAATGAGCAGTTCTTC. This translates into CASSHGLDFGNEQFF. The chain has TRBV4-1 and TRBJ2-1, with 7 positions matching TRBD2. With V trimmed by 3 bases and J by 7 bases, 9 bases remained unmatched. The CDR3 spans 15 residues. Germline V CDR1 and CDR2: MGHRA, YSYEKL.

V gene TRBV21-1 combines with J gene TRBJ2-3; the table gives TRBD1 as D, unverified against the DNA. TRBV21-1 is reported as a pseudogene. The CDR3 has 13 amino acids. Written as DNA, the CDR3 is TGTGCCAGCAGCAAAGCCACAGCAGATACGCAGTATTTT. Translation gives CASSKATADTQYF.

The gene calls are TRBV29-1 and TRBJ2-7; TRBD1 matches at 7 bases. Germline V gene lookup returns CDR1 SQVTM and CDR2 ANQGSEA. Trimming took 6 bases from V and 7 from J; bases not matched to a gene: 12. The CDR3 has 13 amino acids. CDR3 sequence: CSVAKGGLGEQYF. Here the CDR3 DNA reads TGCAGCGTGGCAAAAGGGGGCCTAGGGGAGCAGTACTTC.

The chain carries TRBV9 and TRBJ2-1, with a weak D call TRBD2 (5 bases). This CDR3 spans 15 amino acids. Germline assignment: CDR1 SGDLS and CDR2 YYNGEE. Trimming left V 4 bases short and J 3 bases short, with 14 bases between. CDR3 DNA sequence: TGTGCCAGCAGCTCAGAGGGTAGCAGCTACAATGAGCAGTTCTTC. This gives the protein CASSSEGSSYNEQFF.

The gene calls are TRBV6-5 and TRBJ1-4, with TRBD1 matching over 7 bases. CDR3 length: 16 amino acids. With V trimmed by 2 bases and J by 4 bases, 7 bases remained unmatched. Germline V gene lookup returns CDR1 MNHEY and CDR2 SVGAGI. CDR3 nucleotide sequence: TGTGCCAGCAGTTACGAAGCCGGGACAGTTAATGAAAAACTGTTTTTT. This encodes CASSYEAGTVNEKLFF.

This clone was counted between two and nine times. This sequence joins TRBV2 and TRBJ1-5; D gene ambiguous. The CDR3 totals 14 residues. Trimming left V 7 bases short and J 0 bases short, with 10 bases between. Germline V CDR1 and CDR2: SNHLY, FYNNEI. The CDR3 sequence: CASKGTASNQPQHF. The CDR3 DNA sequence: TGTGCCAGCAAAGGCACAGCTAGCAATCAGCCCCAGCATTTT.

This clone was observed once. The chain couples TRBV19 to TRBJ1-2; a weak D match, TRBD1 (6 bases). CDR3 size: 15 residues. V shed 5 bases and J shed 6 bases, with 19 bases lying between them. CDR1 and CDR2 (germline): LNHDA, SQIVND (reference sequence). The CDR3: CASSPQQGSRDGYTF. Written as DNA, the CDR3 is TGTGCCAGTAGTCCCCAACAGGGTTCTAGGGATGGCTACACCTTC.

This clone appeared once. V gene TRBV7-2 combines with J gene TRBJ1-1, with D uncertain. Germline CDR1 reads SGHTA; CDR2 reads FQGNSA. This CDR3 has 14 residues. V dropped 1 base and J dropped 3 bases, with 9 bases sitting between them. CDR3 coding DNA: TGTGCCAGCAGCTTAGTGATGAGGGACACTGAAGCTTTCTTT. Amino acids: CASSLVMRDTEAFF.

The chain has TRBV28 and TRBJ1-3, with 9 nucleotides matching TRBD1. V was clipped by 3 bases and J by 7 bases; unmatched bases: 7. This CDR3 contains 15 residues. Looked up from germline, CDR1 is MDHEN and CDR2 is SYDVKM. The CDR3: CASSFPGQGGNTIYF. CDR3 nucleotides: TGTGCCAGCAGTTTTCCGGGACAGGGAGGGAACACCATATATTTT.

The chain joins TRBV29-1 to TRBJ1-5; 10 bases match TRBD1. V was clipped by 4 bases and J by 4 bases; unmatched bases: 7. CDR3 size: 15 residues. The V gene's germline CDR1 is SQVTM and CDR2 ANQGSEA. CDR3 sequence: CSVVEAGQGNQPQHF. As DNA, the CDR3 is TGCAGCGTTGTTGAAGCGGGACAGGGGAATCAGCCCCAGCATTTT.

In its sample, this clone was seen many times. The rearrangement links TRBV28 to TRBJ1-2; D is possibly TRBD1 (5 bases). The CDR3 runs 14 residues. The germline gives CDR1 MDHEN, CDR2 SYDVKM. V lost 7 bases and J lost 3, with 15 bases in between. The CDR3 is CASMGREVYYGYTF. CDR3 in DNA: TGTGCCAGCATGGGCAGGGAAGTTTACTATGGCTACACCTTC.

This rearrangement joins TRBV3-1 (or the pseudogene TRBV3-2) to TRBJ2-3, with 11 positions matching TRBD2. There are 23 residues in the CDR3. CDR1 and CDR2 (germline): LGHDT, YNNKEL (reference sequence). V dropped 2 bases and J dropped 6; count of bases not matched to a gene: 28. CDR3 in amino acids: CASSQSDYQNRGLAGVPPDTQYF. In nucleotides, the CDR3 is TGTGCCAGCAGCCAATCGGATTACCAAAATAGAGGACTAGCGGGTGTCCCTCCGGATACGCAGTATTTT.

J is TRBJ2-1 and V is TRBV6-5; 12 bases agree with TRBD2. The junction had 6 bases not matched to a gene; V was cut back by 3 bases and J by 6 bases. The germline V gene has CDR1 MNHEY and CDR2 SVGAGI. The CDR3 sequence is 16 residues long. The CDR3 region has the DNA TGTGCCAGCAGTTATCCCCCTAGCGGGAGGGCCAATGAGCAGTTCTTC. Amino acids: CASSYPPSGRANEQFF.

The V call is TRBV18, the J call TRBJ1-1; D uncertain. Germline CDR1 and CDR2: KGHSH and LQKENI. The CDR3 runs to 12 residues. Trimming removed 2 bases from V and 9 bases from J, with 10 bases in between. CDR3 sequence reads: CASSPDTPKAFF. The CDR3 DNA reads TGTGCCAGCTCACCAGACACCCCGAAAGCTTTCTTT.

The chain is built from TRBV7-6 and TRBJ2-4, with 13 bases identical to TRBD2. The CDR3 totals 17 residues. The trim removed 5 bases at V and 6 bases at J, leaving 10 bases unmatched. CDR1 and CDR2 (germline): SGHVS, FNYEAQ. The chain's CDR3 is CASSPGLAGEAGNIQYF. For the CDR3, the DNA is TGTGCCAGCAGCCCAGGACTAGCGGGAGAGGCAGGAAACATTCAGTACTTC.

This clone appeared a few times. This chain joins TRBV5-1 and TRBJ1-1, with D tentatively TRBD1 (6 bases). Germline CDR1 and CDR2: SGHRS and YFSETQ. V shed 4 bases and J shed 7 bases, with 20 bases lying between them. The CDR3 runs 15 residues. CDR3 in amino acids: CASSPYTTGKSEAFF. Here the CDR3 DNA reads TGCGCCAGCAGCCCTTATACGACAGGCAAAAGTGAAGCTTTCTTT. The full variable domain, completed using reference TRBV5-1 and TRBJ1-1, is KAGVTQTPRYLIKTRGQQVTLSCSPISGHRSVSWYQQTPGQGLQFLFEYFSETQRNKGNFPGRFSGRQFSNSRSEMNVSTLELGDSALYLCASSPYTTGKSEAFFGQGTRLTVV.

This clone was counted a few times. The chain combines TRBV24-1 with TRBJ2-5; D is uncertain. Germline values: CDR1 KGHDR, CDR2 SFDVKD. V dropped 4 bases and J dropped 0 bases, with 5 bases sitting between them. The CDR3 contains 13 residues. The CDR3 loop reads CATSDQYQETQYF. The CDR3 bases are TGTGCCACCAGTGACCAGTACCAAGAGACCCAGTACTTC.

This clone was picked up one time. The CDR3 here is CASRTPRVNEQYF. The CDR3 nucleotides read TGTGCCAGTAGAACCCCTAGAGTGAACGAGCAGTACTTC. V gene TRBV27 combines with J gene TRBJ2-7; D gene unclear. With 9 bases removed from V and 5 bases from J, the gap between germline ends came to 17 bases. Germline V gene sequence: CDR1 MNHEY, CDR2 SMNVEV (reference sequence). This CDR3 has 13 residues.

The chain links TRBV5-8 to TRBJ2-3, with 14 bases fitting TRBD2. The length of the CDR3 is 17 residues. CDR1 and CDR2 from the germline V gene are SGHTS and YDEGEE. Trimming removed 4 bases from V and 4 bases from J; junction bases left unmatched: 8. CDR3 protein: CASSRRLAGGPADTQYF. The DNA for the CDR3 is TGTGCCAGCAGCCGCCGACTAGCGGGAGGGCCCGCAGATACGCAGTATTTT.

The CDR3 spells CAISTGTASGNTIYF. The CDR3 DNA reads as TGTGCCATCAGTACCGGGACAGCGTCTGGAAACACCATATATTTT. This chain uses TRBV10-3 with TRBJ1-3; the match to TRBD1 covers 7 bases. V shed 5 bases and J 1 base; nucleotides not matched to a gene: 5. CDR1 is ENHRY, CDR2 SYGVKD, per germline. The CDR3 consists of 15 residues.

The J gene is TRBJ2-1, the V gene TRBV9, with TRBD2 matching 13 bases. The germline V gene encodes CDR1 SGDLS and CDR2 YYNGEE. After removal of 3 bases from V and 4 bases from J, the junction contained 10 bases not matched to a gene. The CDR3 totals 18 residues. CDR3 sequence (DNA): TGTGCCAGCAGCGGGAAGTGGACTAGCGGGAGATCATACAATGAGCAGTTCTTC. It specifies CASSGKWTSGRSYNEQFF.